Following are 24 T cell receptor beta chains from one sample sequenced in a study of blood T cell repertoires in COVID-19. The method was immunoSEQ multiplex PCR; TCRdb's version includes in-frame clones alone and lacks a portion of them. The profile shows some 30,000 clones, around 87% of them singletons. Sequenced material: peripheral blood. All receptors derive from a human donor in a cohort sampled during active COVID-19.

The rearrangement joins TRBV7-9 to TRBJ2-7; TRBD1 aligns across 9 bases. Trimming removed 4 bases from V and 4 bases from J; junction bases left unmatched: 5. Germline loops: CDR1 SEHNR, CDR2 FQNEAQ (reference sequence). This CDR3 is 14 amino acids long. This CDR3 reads CASSSGTGLYEQYF. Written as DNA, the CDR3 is TGTGCCAGCAGCTCTGGGACAGGGCTTTACGAGCAGTACTTC.

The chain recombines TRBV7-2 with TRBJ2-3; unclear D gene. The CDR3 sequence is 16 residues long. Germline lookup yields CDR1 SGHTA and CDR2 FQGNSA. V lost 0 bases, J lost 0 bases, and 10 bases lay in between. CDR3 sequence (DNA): TGTGCCAGCAGCTTAGCCGGTTCTATAAGCACAGATACGCAGTATTTT. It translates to CASSLAGSISTDTQYF. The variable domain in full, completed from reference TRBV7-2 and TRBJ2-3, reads GAGVSQSPSNKVTEKGKDVELRCDPISGHTALYWYRQSLGQGLEFLIYFQGNSAPDKSGLPSDRFSAERTGGSVSTLTIQRTQQEDSAVYLCASSLAGSISTDTQYFGPGTRLTVL.

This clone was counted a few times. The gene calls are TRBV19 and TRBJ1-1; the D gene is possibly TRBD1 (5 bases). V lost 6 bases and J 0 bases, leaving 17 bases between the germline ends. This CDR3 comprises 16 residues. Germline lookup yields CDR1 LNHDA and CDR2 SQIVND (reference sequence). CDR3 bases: TGTGCCAGTAGCTCCCCGGGACTGGGACTGAACACTGAAGCTTTCTTT. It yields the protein CASSSPGLGLNTEAFF.

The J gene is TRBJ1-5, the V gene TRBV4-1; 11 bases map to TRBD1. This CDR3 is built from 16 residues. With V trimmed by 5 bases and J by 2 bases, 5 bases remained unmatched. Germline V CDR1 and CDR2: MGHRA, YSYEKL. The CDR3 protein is CASSGGQGVRNQPQHF. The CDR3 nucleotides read TGCGCCAGCAGCGGGGGACAGGGGGTCCGCAATCAGCCCCAGCATTTT.

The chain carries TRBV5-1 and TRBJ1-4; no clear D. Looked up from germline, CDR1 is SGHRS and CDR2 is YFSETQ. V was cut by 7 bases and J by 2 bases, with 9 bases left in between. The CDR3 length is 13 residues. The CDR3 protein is CASSRTTNEKLFF. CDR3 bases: TGCGCCAGCTCCAGGACTACTAATGAAAAACTGTTTTTT. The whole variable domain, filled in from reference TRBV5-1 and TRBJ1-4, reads KAGVTQTPRYLIKTRGQQVTLSCSPISGHRSVSWYQQTPGQGLQFLFEYFSETQRNKGNFPGRFSGRQFSNSRSEMNVSTLELGDSALYLCASSRTTNEKLFFGSGTQLSVL.

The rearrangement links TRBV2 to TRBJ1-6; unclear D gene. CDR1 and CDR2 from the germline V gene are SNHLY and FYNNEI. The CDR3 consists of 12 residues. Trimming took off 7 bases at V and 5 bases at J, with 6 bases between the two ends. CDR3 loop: CASTGDNSPLHF. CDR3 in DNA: TGTGCCAGCACCGGGGATAATTCACCCCTCCACTTT.

In nucleotides, the CDR3 is TGTGCCAGCAGCAAACCGGGACAGGGGGTTCAAGAGACCCAGTACTTC. Protein: CASSKPGQGVQETQYF. V gene TRBV7-9 combines with J gene TRBJ2-5; 11 nucleotides align to TRBD1. The J segment lost 2 bases and the V segment lost 5 bases, leaving 7 bases of the junction unmatched. Germline V lookup: CDR1 SEHNR, CDR2 FQNEAQ (reference sequence). The length of the CDR3 is 16 residues.

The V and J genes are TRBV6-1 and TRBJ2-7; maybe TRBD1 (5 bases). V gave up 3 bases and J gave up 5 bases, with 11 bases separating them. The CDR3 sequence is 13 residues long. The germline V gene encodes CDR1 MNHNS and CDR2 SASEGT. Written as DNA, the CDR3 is TGTGCCAGCAGTGAGGTCAGGGTGGACGAGCAGTACTTC. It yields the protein CASSEVRVDEQYF.

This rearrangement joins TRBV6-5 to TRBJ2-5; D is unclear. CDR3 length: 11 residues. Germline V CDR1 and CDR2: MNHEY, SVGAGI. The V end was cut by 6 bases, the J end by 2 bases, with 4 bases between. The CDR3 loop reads CASSTQETQYF. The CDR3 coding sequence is TGTGCCAGCAGCACACAAGAGACCCAGTACTTC.

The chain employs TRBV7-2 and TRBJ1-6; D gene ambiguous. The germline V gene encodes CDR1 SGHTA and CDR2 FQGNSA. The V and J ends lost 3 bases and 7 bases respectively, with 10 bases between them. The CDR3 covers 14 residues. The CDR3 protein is CASSLGSANSPLHF. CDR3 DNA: TGTGCCAGCAGCTTGGGCTCGGCGAATTCACCCCTCCACTTT.

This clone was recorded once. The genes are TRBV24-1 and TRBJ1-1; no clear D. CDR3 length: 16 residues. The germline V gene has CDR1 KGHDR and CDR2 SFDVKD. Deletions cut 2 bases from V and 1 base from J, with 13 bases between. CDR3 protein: CATSDSAGLGNTEAFF. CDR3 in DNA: TGTGCCACCAGTGATTCTGCGGGTTTGGGGAACACTGAAGCTTTCTTT.

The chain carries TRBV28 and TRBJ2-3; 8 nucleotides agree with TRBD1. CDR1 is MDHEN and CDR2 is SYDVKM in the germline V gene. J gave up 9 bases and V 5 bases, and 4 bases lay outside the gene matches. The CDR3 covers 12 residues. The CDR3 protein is CASSRTGKTQYF. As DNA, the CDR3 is TGTGCCAGCAGTCGGACAGGGAAGACGCAGTATTTT.

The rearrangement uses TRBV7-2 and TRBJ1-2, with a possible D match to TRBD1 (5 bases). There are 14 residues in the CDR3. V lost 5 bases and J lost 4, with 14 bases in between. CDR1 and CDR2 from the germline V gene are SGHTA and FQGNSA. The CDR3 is CASSIIGGSYGYTF. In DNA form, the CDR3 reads TGTGCCAGCAGCATTATCGGGGGGAGCTATGGCTACACCTTC.

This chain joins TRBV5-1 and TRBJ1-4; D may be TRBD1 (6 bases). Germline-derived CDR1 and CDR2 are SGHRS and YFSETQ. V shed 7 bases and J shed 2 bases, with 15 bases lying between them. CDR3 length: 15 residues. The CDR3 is CASGWGRGTNEKLFF. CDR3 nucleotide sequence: TGCGCCAGCGGCTGGGGGAGGGGGACTAATGAAAAACTGTTTTTT.

The CDR3 protein is CASTGTGGFNQPQHF. Written as DNA, the CDR3 is TGTGCCAGCACCGGGACAGGGGGTTTCAATCAGCCCCAGCATTTT. The chain joins TRBV6-5 to TRBJ1-5; the match to TRBD1 covers 11 bases. The trim removed 7 bases at V and 3 bases at J, leaving 5 bases unmatched. Germline V gene lookup returns CDR1 MNHEY and CDR2 SVGAGI. This CDR3 is 15 amino acids long.

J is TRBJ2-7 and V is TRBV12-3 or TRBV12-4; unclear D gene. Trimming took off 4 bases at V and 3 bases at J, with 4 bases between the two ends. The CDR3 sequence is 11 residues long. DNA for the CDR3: TGTGCCAGCAGTTCACTCTACGAGCAGTACTTC. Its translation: CASSSLYEQYF.

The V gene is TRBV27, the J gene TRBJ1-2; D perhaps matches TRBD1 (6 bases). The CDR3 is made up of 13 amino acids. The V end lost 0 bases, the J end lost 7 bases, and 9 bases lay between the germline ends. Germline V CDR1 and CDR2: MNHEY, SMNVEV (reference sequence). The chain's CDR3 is CASSLSGGPGYTF. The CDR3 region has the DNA TGTGCCAGCAGTTTATCAGGGGGTCCTGGCTACACCTTC.

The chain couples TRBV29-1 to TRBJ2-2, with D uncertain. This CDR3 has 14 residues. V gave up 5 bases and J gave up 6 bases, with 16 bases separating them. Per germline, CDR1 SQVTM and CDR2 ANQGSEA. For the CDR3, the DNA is TGCAGCGTTACCAACCTCCGTACATCCGGGGAGCTGTTTTTT. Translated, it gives CSVTNLRTSGELFF.

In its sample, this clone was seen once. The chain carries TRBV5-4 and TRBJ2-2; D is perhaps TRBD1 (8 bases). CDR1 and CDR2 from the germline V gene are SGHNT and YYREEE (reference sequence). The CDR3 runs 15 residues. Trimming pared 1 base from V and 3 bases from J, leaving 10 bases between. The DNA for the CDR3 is TGTGCCAGCAGCTTGACAGGGGGGGACACCGGGGAGCTGTTTTTT. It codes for CASSLTGGDTGELFF.

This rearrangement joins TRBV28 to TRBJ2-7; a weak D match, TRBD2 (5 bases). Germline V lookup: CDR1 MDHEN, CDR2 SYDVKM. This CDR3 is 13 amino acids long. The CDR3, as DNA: TGTGGCATCGAGGGAGCTACCGGATACGAGCAGTACTTC. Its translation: CGIEGATGYEQYF.

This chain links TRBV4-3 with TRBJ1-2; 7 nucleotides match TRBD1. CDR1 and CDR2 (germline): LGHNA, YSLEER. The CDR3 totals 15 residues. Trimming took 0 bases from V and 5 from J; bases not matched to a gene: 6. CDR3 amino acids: CASSQDRGQFYGYTF. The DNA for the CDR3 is TGCGCCAGCAGCCAAGATAGGGGGCAGTTTTATGGCTACACCTTC.

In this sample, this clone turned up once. In DNA form, the CDR3 reads TGTGCCAGCAGCCAGGATCCTACTAGCACAGATACGCAGTATTTT. It yields the protein CASSQDPTSTDTQYF. The rearrangement links TRBV9 to TRBJ2-3; D not certain. Germline V gives CDR1 SGDLS, CDR2 YYNGEE. Trimming cost V 4 bases and J 0 bases, with 12 bases left between them. The CDR3 is 15 residues long.

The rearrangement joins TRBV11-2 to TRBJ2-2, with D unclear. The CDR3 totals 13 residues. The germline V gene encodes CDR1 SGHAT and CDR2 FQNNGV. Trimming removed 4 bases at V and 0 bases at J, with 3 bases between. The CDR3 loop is CASSSANTGELFF. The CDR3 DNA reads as TGTGCCAGCAGCTCTGCGAACACCGGGGAGCTGTTTTTT.

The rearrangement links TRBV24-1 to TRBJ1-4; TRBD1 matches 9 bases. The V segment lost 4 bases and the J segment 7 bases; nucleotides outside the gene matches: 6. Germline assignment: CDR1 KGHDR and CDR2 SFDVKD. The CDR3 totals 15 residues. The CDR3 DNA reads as TGTGCCACCAGTGACTCCGGGACAGGGTTTGAAAAACTGTTTTTT. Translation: CATSDSGTGFEKLFF.